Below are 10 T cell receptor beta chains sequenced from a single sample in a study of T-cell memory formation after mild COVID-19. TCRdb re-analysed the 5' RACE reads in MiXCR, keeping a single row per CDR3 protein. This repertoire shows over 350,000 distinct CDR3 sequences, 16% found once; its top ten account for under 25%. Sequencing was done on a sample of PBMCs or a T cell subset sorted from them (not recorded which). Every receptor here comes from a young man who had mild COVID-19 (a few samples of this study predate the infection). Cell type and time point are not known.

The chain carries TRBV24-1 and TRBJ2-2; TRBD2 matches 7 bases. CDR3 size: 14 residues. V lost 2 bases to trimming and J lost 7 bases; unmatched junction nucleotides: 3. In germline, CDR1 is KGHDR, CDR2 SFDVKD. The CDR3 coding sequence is TGTGCCACCAGTGATTCGGGGGGAAGCGGGGAGCTGTTTTTT. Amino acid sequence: CATSDSGGSGELFF.

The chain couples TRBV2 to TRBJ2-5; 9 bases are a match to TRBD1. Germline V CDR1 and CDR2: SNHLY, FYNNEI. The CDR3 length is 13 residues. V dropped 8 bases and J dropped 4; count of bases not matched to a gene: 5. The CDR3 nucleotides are TGTGCCAGCGTCCAGGACAGGGGAGAGACCCAGTACTTC. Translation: CASVQDRGETQYF.

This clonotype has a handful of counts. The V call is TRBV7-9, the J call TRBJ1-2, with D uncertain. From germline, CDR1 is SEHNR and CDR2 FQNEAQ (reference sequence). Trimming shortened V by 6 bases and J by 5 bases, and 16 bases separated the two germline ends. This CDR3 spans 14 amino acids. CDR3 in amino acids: CASSRDTSPYGYTF. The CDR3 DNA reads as TGTGCCAGCAGTCGCGATACCAGCCCATATGGCTACACCTTC. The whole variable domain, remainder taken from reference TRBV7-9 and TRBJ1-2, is DTGVSQNPRHKITKRGQNVTFRCDPISEHNRLYWYRQTLGQGPEFLTYFQNEAQLEKSRLLSDRFSAERPKGSFSTLEIQRTEQGDSAMYLCASSRDTSPYGYTFGSGTRLTVV.

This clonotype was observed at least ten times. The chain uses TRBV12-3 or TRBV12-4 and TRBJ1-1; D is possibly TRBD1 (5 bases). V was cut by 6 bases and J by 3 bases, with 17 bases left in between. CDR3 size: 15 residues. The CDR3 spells CASSTRGGAYTEAFF. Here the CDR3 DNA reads TGTGCCAGCAGCACACGAGGCGGGGCCTACACTGAAGCTTTCTTT.

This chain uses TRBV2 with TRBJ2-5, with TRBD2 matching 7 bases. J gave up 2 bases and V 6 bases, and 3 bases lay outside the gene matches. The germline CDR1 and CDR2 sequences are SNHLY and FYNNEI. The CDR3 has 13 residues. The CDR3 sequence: CASRLGLQETQYF. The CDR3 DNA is TGTGCCAGCAGGCTGGGACTACAAGAGACCCAGTACTTC.

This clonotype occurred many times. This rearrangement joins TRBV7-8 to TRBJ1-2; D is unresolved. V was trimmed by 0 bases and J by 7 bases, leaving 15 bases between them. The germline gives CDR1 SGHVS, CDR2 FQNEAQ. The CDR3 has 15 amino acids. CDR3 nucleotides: TGTGCCAGCAGCTTAGCGGCAGGCACGTATCCTGGCTACACCTTC. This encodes CASSLAAGTYPGYTF.

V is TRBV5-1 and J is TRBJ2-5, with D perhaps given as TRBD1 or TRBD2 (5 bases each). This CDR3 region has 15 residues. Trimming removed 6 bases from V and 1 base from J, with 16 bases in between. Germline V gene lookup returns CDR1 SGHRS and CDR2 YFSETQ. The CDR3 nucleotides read TGCGCCAGCACCATCGGCCGGGGCACCCAAGAGACCCAGTACTTC. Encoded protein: CASTIGRGTQETQYF.

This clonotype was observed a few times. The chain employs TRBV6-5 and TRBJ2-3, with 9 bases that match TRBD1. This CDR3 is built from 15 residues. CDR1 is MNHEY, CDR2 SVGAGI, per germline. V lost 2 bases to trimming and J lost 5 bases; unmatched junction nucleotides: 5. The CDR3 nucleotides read TGTGCCAGCAGTTACCCGGGACAGGGTTTAGATACGCAGTATTTT. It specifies CASSYPGQGLDTQYF.

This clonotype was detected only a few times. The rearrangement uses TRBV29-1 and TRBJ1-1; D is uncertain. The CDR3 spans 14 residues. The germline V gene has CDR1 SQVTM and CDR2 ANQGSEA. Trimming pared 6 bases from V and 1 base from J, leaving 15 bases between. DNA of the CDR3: TGCAGCGTCCAAGACCATCCGCCGAACACTGAAGCTTTCTTT. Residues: CSVQDHPPNTEAFF.

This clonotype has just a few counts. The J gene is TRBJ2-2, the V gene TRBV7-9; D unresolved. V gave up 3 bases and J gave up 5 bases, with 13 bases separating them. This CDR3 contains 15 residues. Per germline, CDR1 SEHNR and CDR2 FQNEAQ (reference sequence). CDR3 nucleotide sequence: TGTGCCAGCAGCTTTTGGCGGCTCGATACCGGGGAGCTGTTTTTT. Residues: CASSFWRLDTGELFF.